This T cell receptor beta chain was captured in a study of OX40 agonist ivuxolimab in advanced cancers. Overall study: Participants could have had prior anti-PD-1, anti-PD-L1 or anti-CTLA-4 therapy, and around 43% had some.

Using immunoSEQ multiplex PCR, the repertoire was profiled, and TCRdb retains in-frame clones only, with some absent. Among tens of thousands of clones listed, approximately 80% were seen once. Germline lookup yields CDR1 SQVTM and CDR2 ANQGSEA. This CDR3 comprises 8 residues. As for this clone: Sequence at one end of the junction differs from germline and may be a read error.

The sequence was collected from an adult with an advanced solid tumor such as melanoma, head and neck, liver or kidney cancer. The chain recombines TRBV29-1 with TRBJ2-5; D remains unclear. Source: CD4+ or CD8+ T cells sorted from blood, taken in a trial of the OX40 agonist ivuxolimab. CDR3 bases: TGCAGCGTTGAAGAAGCTCACTTC. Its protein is CSVEEAHF. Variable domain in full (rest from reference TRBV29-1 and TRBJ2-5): SAVISQKPSRDICQRGTSLTIQCQVDSQVTMMFWYRQQPGQSLTLIATANQGSEATYESGFVIDKFPISRPNLTFSTLTVSNMSPEDSSIYLCSVEEAHFGPGTRLLVL.